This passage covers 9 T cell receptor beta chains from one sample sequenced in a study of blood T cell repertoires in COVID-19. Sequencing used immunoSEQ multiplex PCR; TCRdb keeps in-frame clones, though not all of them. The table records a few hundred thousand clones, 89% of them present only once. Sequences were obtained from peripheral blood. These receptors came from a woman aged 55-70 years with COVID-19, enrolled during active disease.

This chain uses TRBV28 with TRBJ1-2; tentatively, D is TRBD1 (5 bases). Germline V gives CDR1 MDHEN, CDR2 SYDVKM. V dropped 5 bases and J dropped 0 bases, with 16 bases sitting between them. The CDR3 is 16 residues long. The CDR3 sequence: CASSLYRGQANYGYTF. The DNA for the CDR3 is TGTGCCAGCAGTCTCTACCGTGGACAAGCTAACTATGGCTACACCTTC.

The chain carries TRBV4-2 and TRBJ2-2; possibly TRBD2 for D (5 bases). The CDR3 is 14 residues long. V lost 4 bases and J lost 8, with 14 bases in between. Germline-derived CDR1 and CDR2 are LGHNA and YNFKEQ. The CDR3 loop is CASSLRLLGGELFF. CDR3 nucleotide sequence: TGTGCCAGCAGCCTCCGACTATTAGGGGGGGAGCTGTTTTTT.

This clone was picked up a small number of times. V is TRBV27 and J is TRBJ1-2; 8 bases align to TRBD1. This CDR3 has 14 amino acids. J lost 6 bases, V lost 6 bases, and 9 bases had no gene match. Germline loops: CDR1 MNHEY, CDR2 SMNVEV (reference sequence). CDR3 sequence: CASRPGWTGHGYTF. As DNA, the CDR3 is TGTGCCAGCAGACCAGGCTGGACAGGGCATGGCTACACCTTC.

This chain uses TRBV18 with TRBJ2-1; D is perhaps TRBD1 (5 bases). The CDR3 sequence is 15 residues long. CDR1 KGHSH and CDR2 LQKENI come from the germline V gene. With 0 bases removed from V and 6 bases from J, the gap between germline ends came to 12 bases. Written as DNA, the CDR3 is TGTGCCAGCTCACCACCTAGCAGGGTTGGCAATGAGCAGTTCTTC. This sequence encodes CASSPPSRVGNEQFF.

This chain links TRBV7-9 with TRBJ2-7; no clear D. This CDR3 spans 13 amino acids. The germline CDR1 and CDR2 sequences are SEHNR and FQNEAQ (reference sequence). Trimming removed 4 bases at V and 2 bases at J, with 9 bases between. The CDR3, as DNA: TGTGCCAGCAGCTCTACCATCCCCTACGAGCAGTACTTC. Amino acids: CASSSTIPYEQYF.

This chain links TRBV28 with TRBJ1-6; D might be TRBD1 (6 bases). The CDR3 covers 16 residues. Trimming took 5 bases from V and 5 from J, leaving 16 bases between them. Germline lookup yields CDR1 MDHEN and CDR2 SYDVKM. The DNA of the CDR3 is TGTGCCAGCAGTCTCTCTTCGACAGGCGATAATTCACCCCTCCACTTT. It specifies CASSLSSTGDNSPLHF.

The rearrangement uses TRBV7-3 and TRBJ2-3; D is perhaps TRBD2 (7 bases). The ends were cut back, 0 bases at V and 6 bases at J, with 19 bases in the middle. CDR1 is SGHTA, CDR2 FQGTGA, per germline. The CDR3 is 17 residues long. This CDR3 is CASSLTAGGASPDTQYF. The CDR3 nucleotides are TGTGCCAGCAGCTTAACCGCTGGGGGGGCTTCTCCGGATACGCAGTATTTT. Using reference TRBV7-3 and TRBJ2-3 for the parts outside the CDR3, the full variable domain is GAGVSQTPSNKVTEKGKYVELRCDPISGHTALYWYRQSLGQGPEFLIYFQGTGAADDSGLPNDRFFAVRPEGSVSTLKIQRTERGDSAVYLCASSLTAGGASPDTQYFGPGTRLTVL.

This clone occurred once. This CDR3 is CASSGQVYNSPLHF. The DNA of the CDR3 is TGTGCCAGCAGTGGACAGGTGTATAATTCACCCCTCCACTTT. The rearrangement joins TRBV25-1 to TRBJ1-6, with a weak D call TRBD1 (6 bases). V was pared by 4 bases and J by 4 bases, with 8 bases between. CDR1 and CDR2 (germline): MGHDK, SYGVNS. This CDR3 is built from 14 residues.

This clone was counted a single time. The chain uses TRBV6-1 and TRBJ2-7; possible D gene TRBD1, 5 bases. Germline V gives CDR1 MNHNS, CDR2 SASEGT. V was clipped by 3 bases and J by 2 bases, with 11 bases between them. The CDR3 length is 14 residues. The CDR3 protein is CASSETKGTYEQYF. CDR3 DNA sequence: TGTGCCAGCAGTGAGACCAAGGGGACCTACGAGCAGTACTTC.